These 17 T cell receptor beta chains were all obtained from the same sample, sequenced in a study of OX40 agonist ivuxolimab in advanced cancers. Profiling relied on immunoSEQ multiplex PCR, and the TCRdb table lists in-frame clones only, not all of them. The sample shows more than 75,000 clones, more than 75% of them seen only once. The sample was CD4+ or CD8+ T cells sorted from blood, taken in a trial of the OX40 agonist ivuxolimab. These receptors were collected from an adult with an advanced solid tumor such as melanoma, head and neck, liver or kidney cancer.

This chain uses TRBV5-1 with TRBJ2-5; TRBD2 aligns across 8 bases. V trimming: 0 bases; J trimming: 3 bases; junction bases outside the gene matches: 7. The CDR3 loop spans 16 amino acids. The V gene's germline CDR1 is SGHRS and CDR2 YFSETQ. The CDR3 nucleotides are TGCGCCAGCAGCTTGGTGGTAGCGGGGAGTAAAGAGACCCAGTACTTC. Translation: CASSLVVAGSKETQYF. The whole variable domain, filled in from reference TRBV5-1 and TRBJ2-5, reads KAGVTQTPRYLIKTRGQQVTLSCSPISGHRSVSWYQQTPGQGLQFLFEYFSETQRNKGNFPGRFSGRQFSNSRSEMNVSTLELGDSALYLCASSLVVAGSKETQYFGPGTRLLVL.

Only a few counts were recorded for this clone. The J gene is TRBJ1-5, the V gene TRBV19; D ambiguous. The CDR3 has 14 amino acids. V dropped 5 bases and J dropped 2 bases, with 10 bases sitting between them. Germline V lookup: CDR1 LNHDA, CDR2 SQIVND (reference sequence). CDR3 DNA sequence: TGTGCCAGTAGTCTTGAAGGTCGCAATCAGCCCCAGCATTTT. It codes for CASSLEGRNQPQHF.

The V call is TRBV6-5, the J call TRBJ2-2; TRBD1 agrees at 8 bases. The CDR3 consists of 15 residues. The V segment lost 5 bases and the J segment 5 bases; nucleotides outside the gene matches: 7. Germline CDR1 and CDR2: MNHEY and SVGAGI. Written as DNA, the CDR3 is TGTGCCAGCAGTGCTCGGACAGGGCGGACCGGGGAGCTGTTTTTT. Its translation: CASSARTGRTGELFF.

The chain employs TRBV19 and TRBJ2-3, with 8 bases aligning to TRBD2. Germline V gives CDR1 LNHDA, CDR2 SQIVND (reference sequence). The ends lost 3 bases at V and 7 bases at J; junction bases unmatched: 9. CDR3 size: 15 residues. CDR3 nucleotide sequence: TGTGCCAGTAGTATGAACGGGGGGGCCATGAATACGCAGTATTTT. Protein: CASSMNGGAMNTQYF.

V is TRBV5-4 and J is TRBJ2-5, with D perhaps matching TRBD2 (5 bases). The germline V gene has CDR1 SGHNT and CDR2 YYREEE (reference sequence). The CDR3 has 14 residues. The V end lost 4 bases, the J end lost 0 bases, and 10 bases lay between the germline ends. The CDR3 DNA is TGTGCCAGCAGCGTGGGGAGTAACCAAGAGACCCAGTACTTC. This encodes CASSVGSNQETQYF.

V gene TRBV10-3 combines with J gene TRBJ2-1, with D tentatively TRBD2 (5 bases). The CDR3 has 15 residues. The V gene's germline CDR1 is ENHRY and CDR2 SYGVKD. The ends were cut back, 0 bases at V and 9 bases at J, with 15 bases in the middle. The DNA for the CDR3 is TGTGCCATCAGTGAGTCAGGCCTAGTCGGGATTGAGCAGTTCTTC. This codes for CAISESGLVGIEQFF.

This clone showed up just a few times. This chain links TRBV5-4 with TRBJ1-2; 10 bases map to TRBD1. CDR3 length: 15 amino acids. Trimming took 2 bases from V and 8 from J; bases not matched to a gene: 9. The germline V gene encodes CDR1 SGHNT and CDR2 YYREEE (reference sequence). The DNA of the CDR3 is TGTGCCAGCAGCTTACCGGGACAGGGGAGCGGAGGCTACACCTTC. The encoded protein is CASSLPGQGSGGYTF.

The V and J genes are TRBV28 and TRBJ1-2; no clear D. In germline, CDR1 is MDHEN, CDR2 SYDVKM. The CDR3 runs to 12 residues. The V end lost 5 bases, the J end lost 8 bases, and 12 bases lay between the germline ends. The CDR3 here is CASSPQRGGYTF. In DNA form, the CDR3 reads TGTGCCAGCAGTCCCCAACGGGGAGGCTACACCTTC.

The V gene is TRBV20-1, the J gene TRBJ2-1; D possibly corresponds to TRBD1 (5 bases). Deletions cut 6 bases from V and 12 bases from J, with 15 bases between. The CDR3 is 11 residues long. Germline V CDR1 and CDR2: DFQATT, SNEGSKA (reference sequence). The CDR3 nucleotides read TGCAGTGCCCACGAACAGGTTGGGCAGTTCTTC. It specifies CSAHEQVGQFF.

The CDR3 nucleotides read TGTGCCAGCAGTTTTGCAGGGCTAGCCAAAAACATTCAGTACTTC. Protein: CASSFAGLAKNIQYF. This sequence joins TRBV28 and TRBJ2-4; D might be TRBD1 (5 bases). Trimming stripped 3 bases from V and 0 bases from J, with 9 bases between. This CDR3 region has 15 residues. From germline, CDR1 is MDHEN and CDR2 SYDVKM. The whole variable domain, filled in from reference TRBV28 and TRBJ2-4, reads DVKVTQSSRYLVKRTGEKVFLECVQDMDHENMFWYRQDPGLGLRLIYFSYDVKMKEKGDIPEGYSVSREKKERFSLILESASTNQTSMYLCASSFAGLAKNIQYFGAGTRLSVL.

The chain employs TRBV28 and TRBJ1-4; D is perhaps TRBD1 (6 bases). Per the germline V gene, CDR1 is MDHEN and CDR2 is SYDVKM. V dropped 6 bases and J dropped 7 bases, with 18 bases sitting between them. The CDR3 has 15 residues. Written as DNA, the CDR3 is TGTGCCAGCAGCCTACGGGGGGCGGGAACTGAAAAACTGTTTTTT. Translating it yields CASSLRGAGTEKLFF.

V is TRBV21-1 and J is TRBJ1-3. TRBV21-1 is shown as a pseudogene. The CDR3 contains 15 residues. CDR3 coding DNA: TGTGCCAGCAGCAAAGGAACCCCGGCTGGAAACACCATATATTTT. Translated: CASSKGTPAGNTIYF.

CDR3 amino acids: CSVGGQGLNTIYF. The DNA of the CDR3 is TGCAGCGTTGGGGGACAGGGGCTAAACACCATATATTTT. The rearrangement joins TRBV29-1 to TRBJ1-3; the match to TRBD1 covers 10 bases. Germline V gene lookup returns CDR1 SQVTM and CDR2 ANQGSEA. The CDR3 is 13 residues long. Trimming removed 4 bases from V and 6 bases from J; junction bases left unmatched: 3.

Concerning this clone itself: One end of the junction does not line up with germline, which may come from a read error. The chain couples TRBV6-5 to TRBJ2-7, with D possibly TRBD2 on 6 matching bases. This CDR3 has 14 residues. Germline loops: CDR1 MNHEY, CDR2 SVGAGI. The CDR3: CASSYSRDFYELYF. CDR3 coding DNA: TGTGCCAGCAGTTACTCGAGGGACTTCTACGAGCTGTACTTC.

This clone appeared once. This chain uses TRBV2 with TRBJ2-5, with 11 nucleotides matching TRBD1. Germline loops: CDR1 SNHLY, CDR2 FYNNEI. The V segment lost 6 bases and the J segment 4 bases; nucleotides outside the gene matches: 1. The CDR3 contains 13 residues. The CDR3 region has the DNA TGTGCCAGCAGGGGGACAGGGGGAGAGACCCAGTACTTC. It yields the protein CASRGTGGETQYF.

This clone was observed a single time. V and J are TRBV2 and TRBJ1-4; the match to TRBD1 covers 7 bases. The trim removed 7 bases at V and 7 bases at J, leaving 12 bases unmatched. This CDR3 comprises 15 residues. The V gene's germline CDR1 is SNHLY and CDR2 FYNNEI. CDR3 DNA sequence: TGTGCCAGCAATGACCCAGGGGGGAATCTTGAAAAACTGTTTTTT. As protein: CASNDPGGNLEKLFF.

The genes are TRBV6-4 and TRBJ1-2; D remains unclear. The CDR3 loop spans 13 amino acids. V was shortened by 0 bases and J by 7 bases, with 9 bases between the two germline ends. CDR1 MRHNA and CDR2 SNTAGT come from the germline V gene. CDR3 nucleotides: TGTGCCAGCAGTGACTCGTGGGGTGGTGGCTACACCTTC. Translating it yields CASSDSWGGGYTF.